This T cell receptor (beta chain) was observed in a study of blood T cell repertoires in COVID-19 (dated by TCRdb to about 2020). With respect to the entire study: Samples from collaborators originated in the United States, Italy and Spain and spanned both the acute and convalescent phases of COVID-19. The prospective study material was composed of cDNA or gDNA derived from T cells, B-cell-depleted T cells, or PBMCs. The dataset comprised deeply sampled blood TCRbeta repertoires from subjects exposed to, actively infected with, or recovered from COVID-19. The repertoires were made available in a free public database intended to serve as a resource for research on the immune response to SARS-CoV-2. The samples were drawn from two sources: the first 160 participants of the ongoing ImmuneRACE study, and 950 to 1,500 subjects contributed by 6 global collaborators. Nearly every sample came with metadata listing a de-identified subject ID, COVID-19 status, age in years and sex. Where HLA class I and class II types were available, the types were taken from metadata supplied by the sample provider, not from assay-based typing.

The immunoSEQ Assay, a bias-controlled multiplex PCR, was used to amplify TCRbeta CDR3 regions from genomic DNA. The authors' pipeline ran thus. The number of nucleated cells in each sample was estimated from the amplification of reference gene primers within the assay. Sequence reads were collapsed and filtered to measure the absolute abundance of every unique TCRbeta CDR3 rearrangement. For each sample, productive Simpson clonality was calculated by taking the square root of Simpson's diversity index across productive rearrangements. Sourced from immuneACCESS, this table was stored by TCRdb with only in-frame sequences that have V and J called. A share of the clones is absent; for the studies checked, an unresolved V gene accounts for under half, and the remainder has no known explanation. V, J and clone size are those of that table, while D and trimming were read from the DNA. The sample data list approximately 160,000 clones, and over 75% of these were observed just once. Of the sample, 11% falls within the top ten clones.

What the research found in general, with its limitations: How much clinical and demographic metadata was included differed by source and by participant, and the metadata was provided uncurated.

Whole blood was collected in K2EDTA tubes by collaborating institutions according to the institutions' own protocols. For TCRbeta analysis, collaborators shipped samples as frozen whole blood, isolated PBMCs, or DNA extracted from either of those sample types. Concerning this clone: What this receptor recognizes is not known. No much larger clone is present one base from it, and per-base qualities are unavailable.

This clonotype was sampled from a man in his sixties with active or convalescent COVID-19. The specimen sequenced was peripheral blood.

The nucleotide sequence is given as TGTGCCAGCAGTGAAGCGCTTCGGGTAGGAGGGAAGGGTAATGAAAAACTGTTTTTT. Translated, this is CASSEALRVGGKGNEKLFF. The chain is made from TRBV2 and TRBJ1-4, with the D segment identity uncertain. A distance of 21 bases separates the germline ends of V and J, which lose 0 bases and 4 bases respectively. The CDR3 measures 19 amino acids from cysteine to phenylalanine. The retained sequence is limited to the CDR3, 57 bases, with the frame set at the first base. The germline V gene specifies SNHLY as CDR1 and FYNNEI as CDR2.